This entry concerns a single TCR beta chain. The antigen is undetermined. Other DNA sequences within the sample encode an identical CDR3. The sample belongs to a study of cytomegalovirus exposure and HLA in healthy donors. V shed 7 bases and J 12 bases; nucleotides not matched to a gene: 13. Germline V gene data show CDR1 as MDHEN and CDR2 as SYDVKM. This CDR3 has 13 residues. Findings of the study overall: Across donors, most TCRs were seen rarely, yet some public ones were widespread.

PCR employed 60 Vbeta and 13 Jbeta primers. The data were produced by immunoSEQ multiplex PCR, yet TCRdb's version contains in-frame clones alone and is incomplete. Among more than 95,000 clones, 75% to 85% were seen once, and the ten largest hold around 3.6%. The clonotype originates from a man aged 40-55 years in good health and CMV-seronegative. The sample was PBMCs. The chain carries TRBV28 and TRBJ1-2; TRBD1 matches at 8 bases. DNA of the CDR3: TGTGCCAGCACCCTGGGGCAGGGGGCAAGGAACACCTTC. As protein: CASTLGQGARNTF.